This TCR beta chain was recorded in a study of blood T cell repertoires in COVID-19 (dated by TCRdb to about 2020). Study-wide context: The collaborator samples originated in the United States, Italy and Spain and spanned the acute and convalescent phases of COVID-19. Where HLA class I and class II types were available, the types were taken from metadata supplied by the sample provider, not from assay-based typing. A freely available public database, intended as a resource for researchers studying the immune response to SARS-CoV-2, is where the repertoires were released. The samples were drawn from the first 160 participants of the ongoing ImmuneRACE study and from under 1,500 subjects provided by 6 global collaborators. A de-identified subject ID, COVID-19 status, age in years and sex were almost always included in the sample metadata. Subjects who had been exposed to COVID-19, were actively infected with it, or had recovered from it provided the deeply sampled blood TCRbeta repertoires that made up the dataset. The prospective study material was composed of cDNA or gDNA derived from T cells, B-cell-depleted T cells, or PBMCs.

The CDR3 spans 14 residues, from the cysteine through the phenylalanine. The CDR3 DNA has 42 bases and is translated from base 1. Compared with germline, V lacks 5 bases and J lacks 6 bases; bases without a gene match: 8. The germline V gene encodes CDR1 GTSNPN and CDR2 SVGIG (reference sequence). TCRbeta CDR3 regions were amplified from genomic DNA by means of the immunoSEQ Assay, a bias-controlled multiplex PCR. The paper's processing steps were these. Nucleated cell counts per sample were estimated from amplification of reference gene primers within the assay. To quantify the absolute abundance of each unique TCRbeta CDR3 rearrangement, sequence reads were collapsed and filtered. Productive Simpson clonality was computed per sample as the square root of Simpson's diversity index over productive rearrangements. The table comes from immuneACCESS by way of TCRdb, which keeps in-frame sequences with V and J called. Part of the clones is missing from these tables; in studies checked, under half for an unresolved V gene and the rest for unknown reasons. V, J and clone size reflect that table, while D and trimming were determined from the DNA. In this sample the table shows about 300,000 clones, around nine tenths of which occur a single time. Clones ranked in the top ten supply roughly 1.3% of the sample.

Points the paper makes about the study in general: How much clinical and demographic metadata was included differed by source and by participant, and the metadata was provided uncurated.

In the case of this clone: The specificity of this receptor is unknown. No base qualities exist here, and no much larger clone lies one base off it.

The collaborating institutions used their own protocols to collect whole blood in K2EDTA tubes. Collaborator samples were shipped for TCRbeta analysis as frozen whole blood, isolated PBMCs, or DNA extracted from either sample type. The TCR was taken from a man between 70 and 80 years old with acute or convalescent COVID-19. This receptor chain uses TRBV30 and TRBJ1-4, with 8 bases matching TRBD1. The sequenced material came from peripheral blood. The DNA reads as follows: TGTGCCTGGGGCAGACAGGGGTTAGATGAAAAACTGTTTTTT. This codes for CAWGRQGLDEKLFF.